One sample yielded the 20 T cell receptor beta chains listed below, sequenced in a study of T cell clonotyping in hematopoietic cell transplantation. Only in-frame clones appear in the TCRdb table, and some are missing; sequencing was by immunoSEQ multiplex PCR. The sample contains 8,000 or so clones, 85% to 95% of which appear only once. Material: PBMCs, obtained 180 days after allogeneic stem cell transplant. These receptors were obtained from a female patient in her forties or fifties who had an allogeneic stem cell transplant from an unrelated donor, so the T cells may come from the graft donor. Some clones in this sample may be carry-over from other donors' samples.

The chain carries TRBV5-1 and TRBJ2-1, with D perhaps matching TRBD1 (6 bases). V dropped 3 bases and J dropped 5 bases, with 9 bases sitting between them. CDR3 length: 13 residues. Per the germline V gene, CDR1 is SGHRS and CDR2 is YFSETQ. The CDR3 here is CASSSRQDNEQFF. The CDR3 DNA is TGCGCCAGCAGCTCCCGACAGGACAATGAGCAGTTCTTC.

J is TRBJ1-5 and V is TRBV29-1, with 9 positions matching TRBD1. The germline V gene encodes CDR1 SQVTM and CDR2 ANQGSEA. After removal of 7 bases from V and 7 bases from J, the junction contained 11 bases not matched to a gene. The CDR3 spans 14 residues. The CDR3 nucleotides are TGCAGCGGGACTGGGACAGGGCGGCGACAGCCCCAGCATTTT. Protein sequence: CSGTGTGRRQPQHF.

The chain employs TRBV5-4 and TRBJ2-3, with 7 bases fitting TRBD1. Losses at the gene ends were 4 bases for V and 5 bases for J; bases not matched to a gene: 10. Germline V gives CDR1 SGHNT, CDR2 YYREEE (reference sequence). This CDR3 has 15 amino acids. As DNA, the CDR3 is TGTGCCAGCAGCGTCCGGACAGGCGGAGGAGATACGCAGTATTTT. It encodes CASSVRTGGGDTQYF.

This clone showed up just once. DNA for the CDR3: TGCGCCAGCAGTACAGACAGGGGGGTTTCCTACGAGCAGTACTTC. This codes for CASSTDRGVSYEQYF. The chain joins TRBV10-2 to TRBJ2-7, with 9 bases lining up with TRBD1. The V gene end was trimmed by 5 bases and the J gene end by 1 base; junction bases not matched to a gene: 6. CDR3 length: 15 residues. CDR1 and CDR2 from the germline V gene are WSHSY and SAAADI.

J is TRBJ2-7 and V is TRBV19, with 8 bases that match TRBD1. After removal of 3 bases from V and 3 bases from J, the junction contained 4 bases not matched to a gene. Germline lookup yields CDR1 LNHDA and CDR2 SQIVND (reference sequence). The CDR3 length is 14 residues. CDR3 coding DNA: TGTGCCAGTAGTATGACCAGGGGGCTCTACGAGCAGTACGTC. Protein product: CASSMTRGLYEQYV.

This clone appeared once. The V call is TRBV19, the J call TRBJ1-2; 9 nucleotides agree with TRBD1. Looked up from germline, CDR1 is LNHDA and CDR2 is SQIVND (reference sequence). CDR3 length: 15 residues. With 4 bases clipped from V and 7 bases from J, the junction kept 10 bases outside the gene matches. The CDR3 coding sequence is TGTGCCAGTAGTAGCTTGGCACAGGGGGCGACTGGCTACACCTTC. This gives the protein CASSSLAQGATGYTF.

This chain connects TRBV11-3 to TRBJ2-1; D remains ambiguous. Trimming stripped 4 bases from V and 1 base from J, with 14 bases between. The germline V gene encodes CDR1 SGHNT and CDR2 YENEEA. The CDR3 covers 16 residues. The CDR3 nucleotides read TGTGCCAGCAGCTCGCGAAACCTAGGGTCCTACAATGAGCAGTTCTTC. Amino acid sequence: CASSSRNLGSYNEQFF.

The chain uses TRBV29-1 and TRBJ2-7, with TRBD2 matching 11 bases. Germline CDR1 reads SQVTM; CDR2 reads ANQGSEA. J was trimmed by 4 bases and V by 2 bases; bases with no gene match: 10. The CDR3 length is 16 residues. CDR3: CSVERTSGSSGYEQYF. The CDR3 DNA reads as TGCAGCGTTGAAAGAACTAGCGGGAGTTCTGGGTACGAGCAGTACTTC.

This chain links TRBV29-1 with TRBJ1-1; D unclear. CDR3 length equals 13 residues. Germline lookup yields CDR1 SQVTM and CDR2 ANQGSEA. Trimming stripped 5 bases from V and 6 bases from J, with 16 bases between. The CDR3 loop is CSVWGGSGAEAFF. As DNA, the CDR3 is TGCAGCGTTTGGGGTGGTTCCGGGGCTGAAGCTTTCTTT.

This chain connects TRBV11-2 to TRBJ2-7; the D is unclear. The CDR3 is 14 amino acids. Looked up from germline, CDR1 is SGHAT and CDR2 is FQNNGV. Trimming shortened V by 2 bases and J by 3 bases, and 11 bases separated the two germline ends. The CDR3 sequence: CASSLSRRHYEQYF. The CDR3 nucleotides are TGTGCCAGCAGCTTATCTCGCCGGCACTACGAGCAGTACTTC. Drawing the rest from reference TRBV11-2 and TRBJ2-7, the complete variable domain is EAGVAQSPRYKIIEKRQSVAFWCNPISGHATLYWYQQILGQGPKLLIQFQNNGVVDDSQLPKDRFSAERLKGVDSTLKIQPAKLEDSAVYLCASSLSRRHYEQYFGPGTRLTVT.

The chain combines TRBV7-2 with TRBJ2-7; 10 nucleotides match TRBD1. V trimming: 5 bases; J trimming: 4 bases; junction bases outside the gene matches: 5. The CDR3 is made up of 14 amino acids. The germline CDR1 and CDR2 sequences are SGHTA and FQGNSA. DNA of the CDR3: TGTGCCAGCAGCCGGGACAGGGGCTGGTACGAGCAGTACTTC. It specifies CASSRDRGWYEQYF.

This clone was recorded once. The chain employs TRBV5-8 and TRBJ2-7, with unresolved D. CDR1 and CDR2 (germline): SGHTS, YDEGEE. This CDR3 region has 12 residues. V shed 1 base and J shed 2 bases, with 4 bases lying between them. The CDR3 DNA is TGTGCCAGCAGCTTGACGACCTACGAGCAGTACTTC. Encoded protein: CASSLTTYEQYF. Looking up the rest from reference TRBV5-8 and TRBJ2-7 gives the full variable domain: EAGVTQSPTHLIKTRGQQATLRCSPISGHTSVYWYQQALGLGLQFLLWYDEGEERNRGNFPPRFSGRQFPNYSSELNVNALELEDSALYLCASSLTTYEQYFGPGTRLTVT.

V usage is TRBV6-5 and J usage is TRBJ1-1; D is undetermined. This CDR3 comprises 11 residues. CDR1 MNHEY and CDR2 SVGAGI come from the germline V gene. The ends were cut back, 8 bases at V and 2 bases at J, with 6 bases in the middle. The CDR3 nucleotides are TGTGCCAGCGTTGGTAACACTGAAGCTTTCTTT. It yields the protein CASVGNTEAFF.

This clone was picked up one time. The chain recombines TRBV29-1 with TRBJ2-5; the D gene is possibly TRBD2 (5 bases). The germline gives CDR1 SQVTM, CDR2 ANQGSEA. The CDR3 spans 14 residues. V was shortened by 2 bases and J by 5 bases, with 15 bases between the two germline ends. CDR3 protein: CSVEMGFRGETQYF. The CDR3 bases are TGCAGCGTTGAAATGGGGTTTAGAGGGGAGACCCAGTACTTC.

The chain uses TRBV12-5 and TRBJ2-3, with D hard to call. V was shortened by 2 bases and J by 6 bases, with 9 bases between the two germline ends. The CDR3 runs to 13 residues. The germline gives CDR1 LGHNT, CDR2 FRNRAP. CDR3 protein: CASGLSPQDTQYF. For the CDR3, the DNA is TGTGCTAGTGGTTTGAGTCCGCAGGATACGCAGTATTTT.

The V call is TRBV4-2, the J call TRBJ1-5, with D possibly being TRBD1 (6 bases). The V end lost 1 base, the J end lost 5 bases, and 15 bases lay between the germline ends. CDR1 LGHNA and CDR2 YNFKEQ come from the germline V gene. The CDR3 sequence is 16 residues long. The CDR3 nucleotides are TGTGCCAGCAGCCAAGTGGAGGGGGGAATGCATCAGCCCCAGCATTTT. Residues: CASSQVEGGMHQPQHF.

The chain employs TRBV19 and TRBJ1-1, with 9 bases lining up with TRBD1. V lost 5 bases to trimming and J lost 5 bases; unmatched junction nucleotides: 3. Germline values: CDR1 LNHDA, CDR2 SQIVND (reference sequence). There are 13 residues in the CDR3. CDR3 residues: CASSGQGWTEAFF. For the CDR3, the DNA is TGTGCCAGTAGTGGACAGGGGTGGACTGAAGCTTTCTTT.

The chain couples TRBV6-5 to TRBJ2-7; D remains unclear. V gave up 0 bases and J gave up 5 bases, with 11 bases separating them. Germline V gives CDR1 MNHEY, CDR2 SVGAGI. The CDR3 runs to 14 residues. This CDR3 is CASSYSMSVNEQYF. CDR3 nucleotide sequence: TGTGCCAGCAGTTACTCGATGTCCGTAAACGAGCAGTACTTC.

The rearrangement joins TRBV5-4 to TRBJ1-5; TRBD1 might be the D (5 bases). The V and J ends lost 1 base and 0 bases respectively, with 11 bases between them. This CDR3 is 16 amino acids long. The V gene's germline CDR1 is SGHNT and CDR2 YYREEE (reference sequence). The chain's CDR3 is CASSLYGAGSNQPQHF. As DNA, the CDR3 is TGTGCCAGCAGCTTGTACGGGGCAGGTAGCAATCAGCCCCAGCATTTT.

The count of this clone is one. V is TRBV6-8 and J is TRBJ1-6; no clear D. Trimming pared 6 bases from V and 7 bases from J, leaving 10 bases between. The CDR3 totals 13 residues. Germline V CDR1 and CDR2: MNHGY, SAAAGT. CDR3 sequence reads: CASRQGENSPLHF. The CDR3 nucleotides are TGTGCCAGCAGGCAAGGAGAGAATTCACCCCTCCACTTT.